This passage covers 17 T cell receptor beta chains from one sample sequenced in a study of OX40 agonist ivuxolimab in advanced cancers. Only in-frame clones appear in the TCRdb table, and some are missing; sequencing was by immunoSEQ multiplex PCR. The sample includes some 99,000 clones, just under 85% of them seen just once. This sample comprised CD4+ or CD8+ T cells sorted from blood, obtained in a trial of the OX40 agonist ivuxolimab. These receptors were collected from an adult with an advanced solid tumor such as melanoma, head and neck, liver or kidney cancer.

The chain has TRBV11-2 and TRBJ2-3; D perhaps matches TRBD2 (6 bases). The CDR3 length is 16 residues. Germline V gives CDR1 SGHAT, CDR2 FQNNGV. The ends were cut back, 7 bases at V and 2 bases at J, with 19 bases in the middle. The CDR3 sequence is CASIPNQAGYTDTQYF. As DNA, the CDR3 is TGTGCCAGCATCCCAAATCAGGCGGGATACACAGATACGCAGTATTTT.

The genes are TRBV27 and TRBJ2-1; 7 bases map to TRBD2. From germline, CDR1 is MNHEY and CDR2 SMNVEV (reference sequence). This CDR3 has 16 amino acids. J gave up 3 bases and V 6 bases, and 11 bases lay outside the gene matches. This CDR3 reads CASSARGLPDYNEQFF. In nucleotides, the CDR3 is TGTGCCAGCAGCGCCCGGGGACTACCTGACTACAATGAGCAGTTCTTC.

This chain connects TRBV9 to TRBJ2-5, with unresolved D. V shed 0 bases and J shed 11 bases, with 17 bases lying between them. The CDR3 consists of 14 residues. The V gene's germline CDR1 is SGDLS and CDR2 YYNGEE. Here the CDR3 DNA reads TGTGCCAGCAGCGTAGGGCCCGAAGGACGTGAGCAGTACTTC. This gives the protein CASSVGPEGREQYF.

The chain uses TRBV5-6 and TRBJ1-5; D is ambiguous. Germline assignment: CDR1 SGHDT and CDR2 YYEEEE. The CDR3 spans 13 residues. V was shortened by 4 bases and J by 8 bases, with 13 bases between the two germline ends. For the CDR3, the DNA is TGTGCCAGCAGCCGGGATAGGAGGGAGCCCCAGCATTTT. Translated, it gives CASSRDRREPQHF.

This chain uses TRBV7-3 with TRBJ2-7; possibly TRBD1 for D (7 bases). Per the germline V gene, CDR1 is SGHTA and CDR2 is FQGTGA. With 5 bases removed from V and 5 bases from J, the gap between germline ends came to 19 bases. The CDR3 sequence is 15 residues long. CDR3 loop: CASSPHGGTVDEQYF. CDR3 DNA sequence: TGTGCCAGCAGCCCCCACGGCGGGACAGTCGACGAGCAGTACTTC.

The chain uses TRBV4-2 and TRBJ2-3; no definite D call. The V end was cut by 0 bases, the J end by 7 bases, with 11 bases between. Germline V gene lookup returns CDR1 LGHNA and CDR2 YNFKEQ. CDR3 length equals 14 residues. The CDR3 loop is CASSQDLALNTQYF. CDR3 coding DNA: TGTGCCAGCAGCCAAGATCTCGCACTGAATACGCAGTATTTT.

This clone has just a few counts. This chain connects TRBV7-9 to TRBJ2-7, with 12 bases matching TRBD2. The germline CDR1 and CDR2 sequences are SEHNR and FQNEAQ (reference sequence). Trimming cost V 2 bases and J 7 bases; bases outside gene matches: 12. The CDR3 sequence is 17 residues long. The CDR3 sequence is CASSLLRTSGDRGEQYF. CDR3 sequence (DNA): TGTGCCAGCAGCTTACTCCGGACTAGCGGGGACCGGGGGGAGCAGTACTTC.

This CDR3 is CASSVGEGGEAFF. CDR3 in DNA: TGTGCCAGCAGCGTAGGGGAGGGAGGGGAAGCTTTCTTT. The rearrangement joins TRBV9 to TRBJ1-1; no clear D. Germline values: CDR1 SGDLS, CDR2 YYNGEE. Trimming cost V 0 bases and J 8 bases, with 11 bases left between them. The CDR3 contains 13 residues. The variable domain in full, with the rest retrieved from reference TRBV9 and TRBJ1-1, is DSGVTQTPKHLITATGQRVTLRCSPRSGDLSVYWYQQSLDQGLQFLIQYYNGEERAKGNILERFSAQQFPDLHSELNLSSLELGDSALYFCASSVGEGGEAFFGQGTRLTVV.

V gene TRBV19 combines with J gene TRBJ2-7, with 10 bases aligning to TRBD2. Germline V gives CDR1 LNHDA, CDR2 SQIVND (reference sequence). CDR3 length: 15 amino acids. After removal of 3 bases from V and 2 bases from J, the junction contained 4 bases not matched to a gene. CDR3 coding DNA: TGTGCCAGTAGTATTGCTAGCGGGAGCGCCTACGAGCAGTACTTC. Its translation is CASSIASGSAYEQYF. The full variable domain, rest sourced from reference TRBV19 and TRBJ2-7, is DGGITQSPKYLFRKEGQNVTLSCEQNLNHDAMYWYRQDPGQGLRLIYYSQIVNDFQKGDIAEGYSVSREKKESFPLTVTSAQKNPTAFYLCASSIASGSAYEQYFGPGTRLTVT.

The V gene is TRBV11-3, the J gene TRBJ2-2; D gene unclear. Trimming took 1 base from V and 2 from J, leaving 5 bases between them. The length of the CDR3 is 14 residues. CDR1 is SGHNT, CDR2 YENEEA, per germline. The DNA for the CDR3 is TGTGCCAGCAGCTTAGGCCTAAACACCGGGGAGCTGTTTTTT. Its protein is CASSLGLNTGELFF.

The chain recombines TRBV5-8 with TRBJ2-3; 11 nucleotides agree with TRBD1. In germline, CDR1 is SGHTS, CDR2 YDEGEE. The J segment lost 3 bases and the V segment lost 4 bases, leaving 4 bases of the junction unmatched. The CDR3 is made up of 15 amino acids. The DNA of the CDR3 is TGTGCCAGCAGCCTGGGACAGGGGGAGACAGATACGCAGTATTTT. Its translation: CASSLGQGETDTQYF.

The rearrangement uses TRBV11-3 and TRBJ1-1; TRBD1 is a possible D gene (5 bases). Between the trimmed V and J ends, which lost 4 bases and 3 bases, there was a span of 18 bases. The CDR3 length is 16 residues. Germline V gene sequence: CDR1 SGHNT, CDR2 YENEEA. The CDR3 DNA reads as TGTGCCAGCAGCTCCTCCGGGGGAGCGGGAGACACTGAAGCTTTCTTT. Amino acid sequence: CASSSSGGAGDTEAFF.

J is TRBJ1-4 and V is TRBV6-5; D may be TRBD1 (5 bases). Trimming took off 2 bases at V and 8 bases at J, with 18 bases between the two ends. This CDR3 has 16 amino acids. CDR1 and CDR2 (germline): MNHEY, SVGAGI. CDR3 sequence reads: CASSYGSGGVKEKLFF. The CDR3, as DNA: TGTGCCAGCAGTTACGGGTCTGGAGGGGTAAAAGAAAAACTGTTTTTT.

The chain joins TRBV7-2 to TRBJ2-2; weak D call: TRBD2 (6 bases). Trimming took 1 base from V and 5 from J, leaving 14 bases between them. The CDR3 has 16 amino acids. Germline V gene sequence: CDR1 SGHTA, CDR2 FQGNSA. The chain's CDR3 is CASSLGHGGLTGELFF. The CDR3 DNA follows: TGTGCCAGCAGCTTAGGGCATGGAGGGCTTACCGGGGAGCTGTTTTTT.

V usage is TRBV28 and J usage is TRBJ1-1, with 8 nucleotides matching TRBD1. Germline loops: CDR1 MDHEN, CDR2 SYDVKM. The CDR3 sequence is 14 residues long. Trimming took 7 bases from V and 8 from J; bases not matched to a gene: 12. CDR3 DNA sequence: TGTGCCAGCACCGAACCAGGGGGCTCACGCGAAGCTTTCTTT. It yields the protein CASTEPGGSREAFF.

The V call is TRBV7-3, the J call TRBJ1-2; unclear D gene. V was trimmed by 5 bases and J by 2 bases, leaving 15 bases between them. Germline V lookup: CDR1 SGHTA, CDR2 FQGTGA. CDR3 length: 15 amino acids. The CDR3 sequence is CASSRGVRGNYGYTF. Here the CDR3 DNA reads TGTGCCAGCAGCCGCGGGGTACGAGGCAACTATGGCTACACCTTC.

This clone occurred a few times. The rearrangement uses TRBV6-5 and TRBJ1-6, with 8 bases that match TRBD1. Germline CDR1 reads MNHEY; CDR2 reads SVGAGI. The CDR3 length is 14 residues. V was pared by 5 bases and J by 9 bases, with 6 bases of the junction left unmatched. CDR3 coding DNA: TGTGCCAGCAGTGGTGGACAGGGTGGTTCACCCCTCCACTTT. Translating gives CASSGGQGGSPLHF.